A selection of T cell receptor beta chains follows, all from one sample in a study of blood T cells in healthy people across ages. TCRdb re-derived calls from the 5' RACE reads in MiXCR, one entry per CDR3 protein. The sample has some 1.4 million distinct CDR3 sequences; 40% to 50% are singletons. The sample was blood. These receptors all stem from a woman aged 18-35 years in good health. Both conserved end residues are part of each CDR3. D genes are given only for firm matches. Clone size is shown for a subset of rows, as once, few, many or a class of expanded clone.

CASRGGPTGELFF | TGTGCCAGCAGAGGGGGGCCCACCGGGGAGCTGTTTTTT | NA | TRBJ2-2 | TRBV2 | NA
CASSDSVRSYEQYF | TGTGCCAGCAGTGATAGCGTACGCTCCTACGAGCAGTACTTC | NA | TRBJ2-7 | TRBV2 | NA
CASSLGTGYGDEQFF | TGCGCCAGCAGCTTGGGGACAGGGTACGGCGATGAGCAGTTCTTC | TRBD1 | TRBJ2-1 | TRBV5-1 | NA
CSAKSDFLKNIQYF | TGCAGTGCTAAGTCGGACTTTCTCAAAAACATTCAGTACTTC | NA | TRBJ2-4 | TRBV20-1 | NA
CASSFSGTSGRLYNEQFF | TGTGCCAGCAGTTTTTCCGGGACTAGCGGGAGGCTCTACAATGAGCAGTTCTTC | TRBD2 | TRBJ2-1 | TRBV12-3/TRBV12-4 | few
CAISEKQFSNQPQHF | TGTGCCATCAGTGAGAAACAGTTTAGCAATCAGCCCCAGCATTTT | NA | TRBJ1-5 | TRBV10-3 | NA
CSARAPGGYTF | TGCAGTGCTAGAGCTCCGGGGGGCTACACCTTC | NA | TRBJ1-2 | TRBV20-1 | few
CASSLRVARDTQYF | TGTGCCAGCAGTTTAAGGGTCGCGAGAGATACGCAGTATTTT | NA | TRBJ2-3 | TRBV12-3/TRBV12-4 | few
CASSNPWTGTNSPLHF | TGTGCCAGCAGCAACCCTTGGACAGGAACTAATTCACCCCTCCACTTT | NA | TRBJ1-6 | TRBV21-1 | NA
CASSSFGLAGMYQETQYF | TGCGCCAGCAGCTCGTTCGGACTAGCGGGGATGTACCAAGAGACCCAGTACTTC | TRBD2 | TRBJ2-5 | TRBV5-1 | few
CASSQSVVRAYEQYF | TGTGCCAGCAGCCAATCAGTAGTTCGGGCCTACGAGCAGTACTTC | NA | TRBJ2-7 | TRBV3-1 | few
CASSPTTGLAGTDTQYF | TGTGCCAGCAGTCCCACGACCGGACTAGCGGGCACAGATACGCAGTATTTT | TRBD2 | TRBJ2-3 | TRBV28 | NA
CSALDYSPTNEKLFF | TGCAGTGCTCTCGATTACAGCCCAACTAATGAAAAACTGTTTTTT | NA | TRBJ1-4 | TRBV20-1 | NA
CAWSVGVSFEQYF | TGTGCCTGGAGCGTTGGAGTTTCATTCGAGCAGTACTTC | NA | TRBJ2-7 | TRBV30 | once
CASSLEAGWGTQYF | TGTGCCAGCAGCTTAGAGGCGGGGTGGGGTACGCAGTATTTT | NA | TRBJ2-3 | TRBV7-2 | NA
CASSSAATVGWYNSPLHF | TGTGCCAGCAGTTCAGCCGCTACAGTGGGGTGGTATAATTCACCCCTCCACTTT | NA | TRBJ1-6 | TRBV12-3/TRBV12-4 | NA
CASSHFGGSLNEQFF | TGTGCCAGCAGCCATTTTGGGGGCTCTCTCAATGAGCAGTTCTTC | NA | TRBJ2-1 | TRBV3-1 | few
CSAPPSGLTDTQYF | TGCAGTGCGCCTCCTAGCGGGCTCACAGATACGCAGTATTTT | TRBD2 | TRBJ2-3 | TRBV20-1 | NA
CASSQGHQNTEAFF | TGTGCCAGCAGCCAGGGACACCAGAACACTGAAGCTTTCTTT | NA | TRBJ1-1 | TRBV3-1 | NA
CASSYSGLAETQYF | TGTGCCAGCAGTTACTCGGGGCTGGCGGAGACCCAGTACTTC | NA | TRBJ2-5 | TRBV6-5 | NA
CASSWGATDTQYF | TGTGCCAGCAGCTGGGGGGCCACAGATACGCAGTATTTT | NA | TRBJ2-3 | TRBV7-2 | few
CASSESILMNTEAFF | TGTGCCAGCAGTGAGTCGATACTCATGAACACTGAAGCTTTCTTT | NA | TRBJ1-1 | TRBV6-1 | few
CASSPNGRAFQETQYF | TGTGCCAGCAGCCCTAACGGACGGGCCTTCCAAGAGACCCAGTACTTC | NA | TRBJ2-5 | TRBV7-2 | NA
CASSKSGGVTSTDTQYF | TGTGCCAGCAGCAAAAGCGGGGGGGTCACTAGCACAGATACGCAGTATTTT | TRBD2 | TRBJ2-3 | TRBV28 | few
CAVGTDTQYF | TGTGCCGTGGGCACAGATACGCAGTATTTT | NA | TRBJ2-3 | TRBV7-9 | few
CASKEDTFSGNTIYF | TGTGCCAGCAAAGAGGACACGTTCTCTGGAAACACCATATATTTT | NA | TRBJ1-3 | TRBV12-3/TRBV12-4 | NA
CASSPNPRTSGMYEQYF | TGTGCCAGCAGCCCGAACCCTCGGACTAGCGGGATGTACGAGCAGTACTTC | TRBD2 | TRBJ2-7 | TRBV11-2 | NA
CASSFRGRVATNEKLFF | TGTGCCAGCAGCTTCAGAGGCAGGGTTGCAACTAATGAAAAACTGTTTTTT | NA | TRBJ1-4 | TRBV5-6 | once
CSGRGGKKLFF | TGCAGTGGGAGGGGAGGGAAAAAACTGTTTTTT | NA | TRBJ1-4 | TRBV20-1 | NA
CASSPQLRTVGETQYF | TGTGCCAGCAGTCCACAACTTCGGACAGTGGGAGAGACCCAGTACTTC | NA | TRBJ2-5 | TRBV27 | few
CAIGPNNEQFF | TGTGCCATCGGACCCAACAATGAGCAGTTCTTC | NA | TRBJ2-1 | TRBV2 | NA
CASSFWEDTQYF | TGTGCCAGCAGTTTTTGGGAGGATACGCAGTATTTT | NA | TRBJ2-3 | TRBV12-3/TRBV12-4 | NA
CASTRTDRVNEQFF | TGTGCCAGCACCCGTACGGACAGGGTGAATGAGCAGTTCTTC | TRBD1 | TRBJ2-1 | TRBV7-9 | NA
CASSYDEQGAGETQYF | TGTGCCAGCAGTTACGATGAACAGGGGGCAGGAGAGACCCAGTACTTC | TRBD1 | TRBJ2-5 | TRBV6-5 | NA
CAIRETGLGGGYTF | TGTGCCATCAGAGAGACAGGGCTAGGAGGTGGCTACACCTTC | TRBD1 | TRBJ1-2 | TRBV10-3 | NA
CAIRTGQSTGELFF | TGTGCCATCAGGACGGGACAAAGCACCGGGGAGCTGTTTTTT | NA | TRBJ2-2 | TRBV10-3 | NA
CASSEAGGDQPQHF | TGTGCCAGCAGTGAGGCAGGGGGAGATCAGCCCCAGCATTTT | TRBD1 | TRBJ1-5 | TRBV2 | NA
CATSTNYNEQFF | TGTGCCACCAGCACCAATTACAATGAGCAGTTCTTC | NA | TRBJ2-1 | TRBV15 | NA
CASRTSGMDEQYF | TGTGCCAGCAGGACTAGCGGGATGGACGAGCAGTACTTC | TRBD2 | TRBJ2-7 | TRBV25-1 | few
CASSHERESYNEQFF | TGCGCCAGCAGCCACGAGCGGGAGTCCTACAATGAGCAGTTCTTC | TRBD2 | TRBJ2-1 | TRBV4-1 | few
CASSDRGISDGYTF | TGCGCCAGCAGTGACAGGGGGATTTCGGATGGCTACACCTTC | TRBD1 | TRBJ1-2 | TRBV4-1 | NA
CAISEMAGGYSEQYF | TGTGCCATCAGTGAAATGGCAGGGGGATATAGCGAGCAGTACTTC | TRBD1 | TRBJ2-7 | TRBV10-3 | NA
CSAGPSRLASEQYF | TGCAGTGCTGGCCCCTCCAGACTAGCCTCCGAGCAGTACTTC | TRBD2 | TRBJ2-7 | TRBV20-1 | few
CASSQGRTVNIQYF | TGTGCCAGCAGCCAAGGGAGGACAGTGAACATTCAGTACTTC | NA | TRBJ2-4 | TRBV3-1 | NA
CASSHNTGGRQYF | TGTGCCAGCAGCCACAACACGGGGGGTCGGCAGTACTTC | TRBD2 | TRBJ2-7 | TRBV3-1 | NA
CAISESGSFHEQYF | TGTGCCATCAGTGAGTCGGGGAGCTTCCACGAGCAGTACTTC | NA | TRBJ2-7 | TRBV10-3 | NA
CASSSNREVAYF | TGTGCCAGCAGCTCCAACAGGGAGGTCGCGTACTTC | NA | TRBJ2-4 | TRBV11-1 | NA
CATVPGQGSTDTQYF | TGTGCCACCGTCCCGGGACAGGGCAGCACAGATACGCAGTATTTT | TRBD1 | TRBJ2-3 | TRBV10-3 | many
CASSLEAGVGNQPQHF | TGCGCCAGCAGCTTGGAGGCAGGGGTTGGCAATCAGCCCCAGCATTTT | NA | TRBJ1-5 | TRBV5-1 | many
CASSYRTGGLETQYF | TGTGCCAGCAGCTATCGGACTGGGGGCCTGGAGACCCAGTACTTC | NA | TRBJ2-5 | TRBV3-1 | NA
CAISAQQTQAFF | TGTGCCATCAGCGCCCAGCAGACTCAAGCTTTCTTT | NA | TRBJ1-1 | TRBV10-3 | few
CAWNTDRVRSDTQYF | TGTGCCTGGAACACAGACAGGGTCCGGTCAGATACGCAGTATTTT | TRBD1 | TRBJ2-3 | TRBV30 | NA
CASSIRSGQPQHF | TGTGCCAGCAGTATCAGAAGCGGACAGCCCCAGCATTTT | NA | TRBJ1-5 | TRBV12-3/TRBV12-4 | few
CASSRGQGREETQYF | TGTGCCAGCAGCCGCGGACAGGGGAGGGAAGAGACCCAGTACTTC | TRBD1 | TRBJ2-5 | TRBV5-6 | few
CASSKTYEQYF | TGTGCCAGCAGCAAAACCTACGAGCAGTACTTC | NA | TRBJ2-7 | TRBV7-9 | many
CASSYSPSGGTEQFF | TGTGCCAGCAGTTACTCTCCTAGCGGGGGTACTGAGCAGTTCTTC | TRBD2 | TRBJ2-1 | TRBV6-6 | NA
CASSPQGGNTYNEQFF | TGTGCCAGCAGCCCCCAGGGAGGCAATACCTACAATGAGCAGTTCTTC | NA | TRBJ2-1 | TRBV7-2 | few
CASSFGPLYEQYF | TGTGCCAGCAGTTTCGGACCGTTATACGAGCAGTACTTC | NA | TRBJ2-7 | TRBV27 | NA
CASSERRGSYEQYF | TGCGCCAGCAGTGAGCGGAGGGGCTCCTACGAGCAGTACTTC | NA | TRBJ2-7 | TRBV10-2 | NA
CSATPQGQGGNQPQHF | TGCAGTGCGACTCCCCAGGGGCAGGGAGGCAATCAGCCCCAGCATTTT | NA | TRBJ1-5 | TRBV20-1 | few